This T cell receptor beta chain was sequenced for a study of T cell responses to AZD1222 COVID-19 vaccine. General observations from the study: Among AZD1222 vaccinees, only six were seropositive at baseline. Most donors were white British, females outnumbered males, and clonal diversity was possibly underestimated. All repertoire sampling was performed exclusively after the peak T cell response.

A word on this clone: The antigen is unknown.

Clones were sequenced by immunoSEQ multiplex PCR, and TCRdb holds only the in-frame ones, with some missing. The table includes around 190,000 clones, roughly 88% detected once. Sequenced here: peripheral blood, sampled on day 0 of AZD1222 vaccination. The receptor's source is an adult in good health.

The CDR3 sequence: CASSVGGGTSYEQYF. Written as DNA, the CDR3 is TGTGCCAGCAGCGTAGGAGGAGGGACCTCCTACGAGCAGTACTTC. The chain has TRBV9 and TRBJ2-7; tentative D call: TRBD2 (6 bases). The CDR3 sequence is 15 residues long. Germline lookup yields CDR1 SGDLS and CDR2 YYNGEE. V was shortened by 0 bases and J by 0 bases, with 10 bases between the two germline ends.